This entry lists 17 T cell receptor beta chains sequenced from one sample in a study of blood T cells in healthy people across ages. Primers used in a second PCR of about 7 to 12 cycles were a sample-barcoded 5' primer and a J-beta primer mix. TCRdb redid the calling of the 5' RACE reads with MiXCR, one entry per CDR3 protein. The sample records some 1.4 million distinct CDR3 sequences, around 42% being singletons. The sequenced sample was blood. Receptors originate from a woman aged 18 to 35 in good health.

V gene TRBV14 combines with J gene TRBJ1-2; D may be TRBD1 (5 bases). Between the trimmed V and J ends, which lost 0 bases and 8 bases, there was a span of 13 bases. The CDR3 runs 14 residues. The germline V gene encodes CDR1 SGHDN and CDR2 FVKESK. This chain's CDR3 is CASSQDGRGKGYTF. The CDR3 DNA reads TGTGCCAGCAGCCAAGACGGGAGGGGAAAAGGCTACACCTTC.

The chain is built from TRBV12-3 or TRBV12-4 and TRBJ1-4, with D uncertain. The CDR3 length is 15 residues. Trimming pared 5 bases from V and 7 bases from J, leaving 17 bases between. CDR3 residues: CASSPPPGSGEKLFF. CDR3 sequence (DNA): TGTGCCAGCAGTCCCCCGCCGGGGTCGGGTGAAAAACTGTTTTTT.

This chain connects TRBV15 to TRBJ2-3; 7 nucleotides agree with TRBD1. Looked up from germline, CDR1 is LNHNV and CDR2 is YYDKDF (reference sequence). V gave up 4 bases and J gave up 4 bases; unmatched junction bases: 17. The CDR3 loop spans 18 amino acids. DNA for the CDR3: TGTGCCACCAGCACCTTCTTTGGGGGACAGCGCGTCTCAGATACGCAGTATTTT. This translates into CATSTFFGGQRVSDTQYF.

The rearrangement uses TRBV27 and TRBJ2-3, with D possibly matching TRBD2 (6 bases). V was pared by 8 bases and J by 5 bases, with 11 bases between. Germline-derived CDR1 and CDR2 are MNHEY and SMNVEV (reference sequence). The CDR3 loop spans 12 amino acids. Here the CDR3 reads CASSGRLDTQYF. DNA for the CDR3: TGTGCCAGCTCAGGGAGGTTAGATACGCAGTATTTT.

The J gene is TRBJ2-7, the V gene TRBV20-1, with 10 bases matching TRBD2. The germline V gene encodes CDR1 DFQATT and CDR2 SNEGSKA (reference sequence). This CDR3 comprises 16 residues. V lost 2 bases to trimming and J lost 7 bases; unmatched junction nucleotides: 14. CDR3 sequence: CSARRAGGPNIDEQYF. The DNA of the CDR3 is TGCAGTGCTAGACGAGCGGGAGGGCCTAATATAGATGAGCAGTACTTC.

This sequence joins TRBV2 and TRBJ2-4, with D unresolved. The closer fit of TRBJ2-7 to the DNA end suggests the J call may be wrong. Germline CDR1 is SNHLY and CDR2 is FYNNEI. The CDR3 runs 12 residues. The CDR3 region has the DNA TGTGCCAGCAGTACTGGAAACGCCGAGCAGTACTTC. This codes for CASSTGNAEQYF.

The chain couples TRBV5-6 to TRBJ2-3, with 7 bases aligning to TRBD2. The V gene end was trimmed by 0 bases and the J gene end by 9 bases; junction bases not matched to a gene: 10. The CDR3 is made up of 15 amino acids. From germline, CDR1 is SGHDT and CDR2 YYEEEE. The CDR3 is CASSLVGPRGGTQYF. CDR3 coding DNA: TGTGCCAGCAGCTTGGTGGGGCCGAGGGGAGGGACGCAGTATTTT.

This clonotype was detected only a few times. The chain uses TRBV4-2 and TRBJ2-2, with D maybe TRBD2 (6 bases). Germline V gene data show CDR1 as LGHNA and CDR2 as YNFKEQ. This CDR3 has 16 residues. V gave up 1 base and J gave up 0 bases, with 9 bases separating them. The CDR3 DNA sequence: TGTGCCAGCAGCCAAGGGCGGGGAGCGAACACCGGGGAGCTGTTTTTT. The encoded protein is CASSQGRGANTGELFF.

The chain couples TRBV29-1 to TRBJ1-2; weak D call: TRBD1 (6 bases). Trimming removed 6 bases from V and 2 bases from J, with 13 bases in between. This CDR3 contains 13 residues. Germline lookup yields CDR1 SQVTM and CDR2 ANQGSEA. The CDR3 region is CSVTRTENYGYTF. CDR3 coding DNA: TGCAGCGTAACTCGGACAGAAAACTATGGCTACACCTTC. Drawing the rest from reference TRBV29-1 and TRBJ1-2, the complete variable domain is SAVISQKPSRDICQRGTSLTIQCQVDSQVTMMFWYRQQPGQSLTLIATANQGSEATYESGFVIDKFPISRPNLTFSTLTVSNMSPEDSSIYLCSVTRTENYGYTFGSGTRLTVV.

V gene TRBV25-1 combines with J gene TRBJ2-7, with D perhaps matching TRBD1 (6 bases). V was pared by 6 bases and J by 3 bases, with 24 bases between. This CDR3 is 17 amino acids long. Germline CDR1 reads MGHDK; CDR2 reads SYGVNS. Here the CDR3 DNA reads TGTGCCAGCAGGGCCCCCGTGACAGGTGAACCCTACTACGAGCAGTACTTC. Translation gives CASRAPVTGEPYYEQYF.

This clonotype was picked up a small number of times. This chain joins TRBV12-5 and TRBJ2-4; D is unclear. The CDR3 is 13 residues long. Trimming removed 6 bases at V and 2 bases at J, with 8 bases between. CDR1 is LGHNT, CDR2 FRNRAP, per germline. CDR3 DNA sequence: TGTGCTAGTGGGAAGGGAACCAAAAACATTCAGTACTTC. Amino acids: CASGKGTKNIQYF.

The chain recombines TRBV30 with TRBJ2-5, with unresolved D. The tail of the sequence fits TRBJ2-1 better, so the J call may be wrong. Germline assignment: CDR1 GTSNPN and CDR2 SVGIG (reference sequence). The CDR3 length is 13 residues. In nucleotides, the CDR3 is TGTGCCTCCGCCGTGGGCAGGCAAGAGACCCAGTTCTTC. Translating gives CASAVGRQETQFF.

This chain connects TRBV29-1 to TRBJ1-2; 11 nucleotides align to TRBD1. V was pared by 7 bases and J by 2 bases, with 9 bases of the junction left unmatched. Germline CDR1 and CDR2: SQVTM and ANQGSEA. This CDR3 comprises 15 residues. CDR3 sequence (DNA): TGCAGCGCCGGGACAGGGGGGGAGAACAACTATGGCTACACCTTC. It encodes CSAGTGGENNYGYTF. Filled out from reference TRBV29-1 and TRBJ1-2, the complete variable domain reads SAVISQKPSRDICQRGTSLTIQCQVDSQVTMMFWYRQQPGQSLTLIATANQGSEATYESGFVIDKFPISRPNLTFSTLTVSNMSPEDSSIYLCSAGTGGENNYGYTFGSGTRLTVV.

This clonotype was recorded a few times. The chain carries TRBV20-1 and TRBJ2-1, with TRBD2 matching 9 bases. From germline, CDR1 is DFQATT and CDR2 SNEGSKA (reference sequence). J was trimmed by 8 bases and V by 5 bases; bases with no gene match: 7. This CDR3 contains 13 residues. The CDR3: CSAEAGGPDEQFF. In DNA form, the CDR3 reads TGCAGTGCTGAGGCGGGAGGGCCTGATGAGCAGTTCTTC.

The chain couples TRBV5-6 to TRBJ2-5, with 8 bases lining up with TRBD1. The CDR3 sequence is 14 residues long. Losses at the gene ends were 4 bases for V and 4 bases for J; bases not matched to a gene: 6. Looked up from germline, CDR1 is SGHDT and CDR2 is YYEEEE. In nucleotides, the CDR3 is TGTGCCAGCAGCCATCCCGACAGGGGAGAGACCCAGTACTTC. Translation gives CASSHPDRGETQYF.

The V and J genes are TRBV6-5 and TRBJ2-5; 14 bases are shared with TRBD2. Trimming removed 6 bases from V and 5 bases from J; junction bases left unmatched: 8. CDR1 MNHEY and CDR2 SVGAGI come from the germline V gene. This CDR3 region has 16 residues. The CDR3 reads CASSPSGTSGSETQYF. Here the CDR3 DNA reads TGTGCCAGCAGCCCTTCCGGGACTAGCGGGAGTGAGACCCAGTACTTC.

This chain connects TRBV2 to TRBJ2-7, with 10 nucleotides matching TRBD1. V lost 9 bases and J lost 6; bases outside the gene matches: 11. The CDR3 runs to 14 residues. Germline values: CDR1 SNHLY, CDR2 FYNNEI. The CDR3 DNA sequence: TGTGCCAGTTTTACCGGGACAGGGGCAAGCGAGCAGTACTTC. This codes for CASFTGTGASEQYF.